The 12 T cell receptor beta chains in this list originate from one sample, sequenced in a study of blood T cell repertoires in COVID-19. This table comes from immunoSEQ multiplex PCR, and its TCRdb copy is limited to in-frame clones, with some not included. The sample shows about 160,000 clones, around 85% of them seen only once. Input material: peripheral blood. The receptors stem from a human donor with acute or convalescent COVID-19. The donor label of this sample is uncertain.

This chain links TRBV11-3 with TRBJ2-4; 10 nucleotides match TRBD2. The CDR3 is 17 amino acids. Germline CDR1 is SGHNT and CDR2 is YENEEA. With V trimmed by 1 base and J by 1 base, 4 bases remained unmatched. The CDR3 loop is CASSLGPSGGAKNIQYF. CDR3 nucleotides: TGTGCCAGCAGCTTAGGGCCTAGCGGGGGCGCCAAAAACATTCAGTACTTC.

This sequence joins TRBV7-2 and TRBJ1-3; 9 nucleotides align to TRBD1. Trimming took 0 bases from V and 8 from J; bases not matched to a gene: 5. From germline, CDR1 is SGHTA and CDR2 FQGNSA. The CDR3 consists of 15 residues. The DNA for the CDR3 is TGTGCCAGCAGCTTAGCGGGGACAGGGAAGGACACCATATATTTT. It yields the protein CASSLAGTGKDTIYF.

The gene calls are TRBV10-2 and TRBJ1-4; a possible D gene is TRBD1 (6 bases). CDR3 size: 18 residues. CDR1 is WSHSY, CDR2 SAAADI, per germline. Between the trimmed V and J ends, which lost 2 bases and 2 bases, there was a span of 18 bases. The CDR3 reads CASSERFGGALTNEKLFF. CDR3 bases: TGCGCCAGCAGTGAGCGCTTTGGGGGGGCTCTGACTAATGAAAAACTGTTTTTT.

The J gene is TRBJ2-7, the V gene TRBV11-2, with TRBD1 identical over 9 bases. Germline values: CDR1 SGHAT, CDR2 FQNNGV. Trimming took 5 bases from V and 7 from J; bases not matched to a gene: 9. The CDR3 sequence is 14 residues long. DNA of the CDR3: TGTGCCAGCAGCCCACCAGGACAGGGGCGGGAGCAGTACTTC. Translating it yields CASSPPGQGREQYF.

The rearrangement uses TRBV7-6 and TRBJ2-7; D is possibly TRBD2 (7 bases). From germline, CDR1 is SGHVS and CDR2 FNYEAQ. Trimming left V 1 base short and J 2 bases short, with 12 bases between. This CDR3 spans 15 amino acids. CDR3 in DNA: TGTGCCAGCAGCTTAGGGGGGGGCAGAACCTACGAGCAGTACTTC. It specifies CASSLGGGRTYEQYF.

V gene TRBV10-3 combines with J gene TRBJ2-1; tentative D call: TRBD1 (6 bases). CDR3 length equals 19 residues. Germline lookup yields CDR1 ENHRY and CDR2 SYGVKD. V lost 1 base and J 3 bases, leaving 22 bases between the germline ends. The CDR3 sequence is CAISEYLLRTGTIYNEQFF. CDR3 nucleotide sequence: TGTGCCATCAGTGAGTACCTACTCAGAACAGGGACGATCTACAATGAGCAGTTCTTC.

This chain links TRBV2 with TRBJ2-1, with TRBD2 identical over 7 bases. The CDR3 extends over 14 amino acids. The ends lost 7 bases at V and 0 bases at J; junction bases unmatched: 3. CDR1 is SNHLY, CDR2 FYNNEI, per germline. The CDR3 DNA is TGTGCCAGCATGGGGGGGGGCTCCTACAATGAGCAGTTCTTC. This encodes CASMGGGSYNEQFF.

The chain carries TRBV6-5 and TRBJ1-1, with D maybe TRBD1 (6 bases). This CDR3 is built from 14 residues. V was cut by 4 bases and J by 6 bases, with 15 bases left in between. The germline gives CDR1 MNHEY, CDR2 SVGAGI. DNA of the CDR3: TGTGCCAGCAGTTCCAGAGGGGGGGGCCCTGAAGCTTTCTTT. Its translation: CASSSRGGGPEAFF.

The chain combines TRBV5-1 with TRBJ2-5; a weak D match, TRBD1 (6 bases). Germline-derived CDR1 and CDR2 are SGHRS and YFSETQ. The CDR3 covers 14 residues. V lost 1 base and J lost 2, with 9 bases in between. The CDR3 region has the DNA TGCGCCAGCAGCTTGCTACAGGGACAAGAGACCCAGTACTTC. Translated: CASSLLQGQETQYF.

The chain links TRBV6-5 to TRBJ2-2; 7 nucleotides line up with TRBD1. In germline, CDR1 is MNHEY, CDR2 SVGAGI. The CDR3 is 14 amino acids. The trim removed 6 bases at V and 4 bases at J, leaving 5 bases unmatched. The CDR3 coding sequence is TGTGCCAGCAGGGGGGACAGTACCACCGGGGAGCTGTTTTTT. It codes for CASRGDSTTGELFF.

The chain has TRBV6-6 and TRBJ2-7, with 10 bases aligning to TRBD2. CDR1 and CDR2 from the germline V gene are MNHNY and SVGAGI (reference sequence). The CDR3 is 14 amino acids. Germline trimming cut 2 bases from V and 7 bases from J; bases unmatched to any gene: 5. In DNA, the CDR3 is TGTGCCAGCAGTTACAGCGGGGGGGAGGGTGAGCAGTACTTC. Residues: CASSYSGGEGEQYF.

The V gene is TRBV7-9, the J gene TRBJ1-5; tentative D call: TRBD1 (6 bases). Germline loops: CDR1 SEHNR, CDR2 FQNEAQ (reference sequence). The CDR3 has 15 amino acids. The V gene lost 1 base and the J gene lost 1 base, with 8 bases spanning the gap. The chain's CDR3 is CASSLGTASNQPQHF. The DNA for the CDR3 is TGTGCCAGCAGCTTAGGGACAGCCAGCAATCAGCCCCAGCATTTT.